This T cell receptor (beta chain) was obtained from a study of OX40 agonist ivuxolimab in advanced cancers. For context, the study as a whole: Ivuxolimab was an agonistic, fully human IgG2 monoclonal antibody directed against OX40 (CD134), a costimulatory receptor. Intravenous ivuxolimab was administered to patients every 2 weeks at six dose levels: 0.01, 0.1, 0.3, 1.5, 3 and 10 mg/kg. Patients were allowed to have had prior anti-PD-1, anti-PD-L1 or anti-CTLA-4 therapy, and 30% to 40% of the dose-escalation patients had previously received checkpoint inhibitors. Of the approximately 54 patients in dose escalation, around 20 had hepatocellular carcinoma, approximately 15 had melanoma, 9 had renal cell carcinoma and 9 had head and neck cancer. The paper reports the monotherapy dose-escalation portion (N of about 47 patients) of the phase I ivuxolimab trial. In the dose-escalation cohort, 82.7% of patients were male, and the mean age was about 55 years, with a range of roughly 20 to 80. Peripheral TCRbeta sequencing aimed to test whether ivuxolimab altered TCR sequence diversity and caused clonal T-cell expansion. Partial responses occurred in three dose-escalation patients: two with cutaneous melanoma and one with hepatocellular carcinoma.

Patients with a history of autoimmune disease or receiving systemic immunosuppression were excluded from the trial. Peripheral blood for TCR sequencing was collected from all dose cohorts at baseline, on cycle 4 day 1, and on cycle 7 day 1. Samples came from an open-label, multicenter, first-in-human phase I dose-escalation trial of ivuxolimab. Adults with locally advanced or metastatic melanoma, renal cell, hepatocellular, or head and neck squamous cell carcinoma were enrolled in the trial. Before TCR sequencing, CD4+ T cells and CD8+ T cells from peripheral blood were sorted into separate populations. Reading from cysteine to phenylalanine, the CDR3 counts 14 amino acids. Here the CDR3 DNA is all that survives: 42 bases in frame from base 1. In the germline V gene (reference sequence), CDR1 corresponds to LNHDA and CDR2 to SQIVND. Relative to germline, V is missing 6 bases and J is missing 3 bases, with 8 bases of the junction outside any gene match.

Concerning this clone itself: Its antigen remains undetermined. One base away there is no much larger clone; base qualities are not given.

Here is what the overall study found, with its caveats: Low levels of normalized T-cell clonal expansion were also seen in some patients who did not respond. At doses of 0.1 to 3.0 mg/kg, clonal expansion of both CD4+ and CD8+ T cells in blood was seen between baseline and week 6. On average, CD8+ T cells showed more expanded clones than CD4+ T cells after ivuxolimab. Partial responders in the 0.1-3.0 mg/kg groups had among the lowest normalized peripheral clonal expansion, especially among CD8+ T cells. Antigen specificity was not determined for the clonally expanded peripheral T cells.

Genomic DNA was extracted from sorted cells for sequencing of the TCRbeta CDR3 region. The immunoSEQ Assay was used to sequence the TCRbeta CDR3 regions. TCRdb stores this immuneACCESS table with in-frame sequences only. Part of the clones is absent; in the studies checked, under half of the shortfall reflects unresolved V genes, and no reason is known for the rest. Within this sample are 66,000 or so clones, with about four fifths of them counted one time only. 3.5% to 5% of the sample is held by the ten biggest clonotypes. The sample in question was CD4+ or CD8+ T cells sorted from blood, obtained in a trial of the OX40 agonist ivuxolimab. The chain uses TRBV19 and TRBJ2-7, with 7 central nucleotides matching TRBD1. The source is an adult with an advanced solid tumor such as melanoma, head and neck, liver or kidney cancer. The DNA sequence is as follows: TGTGCCAGTAGGTCGGGACAGTCCGACTACGAGCAGTACTTC. It translates to CASRSGQSDYEQYF.